This entry describes one TCR beta chain. The junction departs from germline at one end; a sequencing error may be responsible. In the authors' workflow: Nucleated cell number was recorded as an estimate derived from reference gene primer amplification. Using immunoSEQ multiplex PCR, the repertoire was profiled, and TCRdb retains in-frame clones only, with some absent. Clonal size and the V and J genes are those of that table, whereas D and trimming came from the DNA. The sample has about 88,000 clones; roughly 91% are singletons. This sample is drawn from a study of blood T cell repertoires in COVID-19. Turning to the study itself: Samples of COVID-19 (acute and convalescent) were obtained from the United States, Italy and Spain. T cells, B-cell-depleted T cells, or PBMCs supplied cDNA or gDNA.

Followed over time, Seattle patients had been enrolled while infection was active. The CDR3 is made up of 14 amino acids. The germline V gene has CDR1 MNHEY and CDR2 SMNVEV (reference sequence). The sequenced sample consisted of peripheral blood. The chain has TRBV27 and TRBJ2-3, with D hard to call. This receptor was identified in a man younger than 35 with COVID-19, enrolled during active disease. CDR3 nucleotides: TGTGCCAGCAGTTTATTGGGCAGCATAGATACGCAGTATTTT. Translated: CASSLLGSIDTQYF.